This T cell receptor beta chain was observed in a study of cytomegalovirus exposure and HLA in healthy donors. About the research overall: Earlier, 150 million to 200 million T cells were analyzed, and over 95 million unique TCR beta sequences were found among them.

Germline CDR1 is SNHLY and CDR2 is FYNNEI. The CDR3 consists of 13 residues. Trimming cost V 7 bases and J 3 bases; bases outside gene matches: 6. The PCR contained 60 Vbeta and 13 Jbeta primers. Data came from immunoSEQ multiplex PCR; TCRdb stores just in-frame clones and leaves some out. Found here are around 200,000 clones; the top ten clones hold roughly 0.89%. Findings and caveats of the study: A few of the chains that were CMV-associated were confirmed in vitro to be specific for CMV antigens. Most CMV-associated TCR beta chains appeared HLA-restricted in a later analysis. Highly shared sequence variants in one cluster were likely a sequencing artifact.

Comment on this clone: Its matching antigen is unknown.

The receptor was derived from a woman aged 25 to 45 in good health and CMV-seropositive. Sequenced input: PBMCs. The rearrangement uses TRBV2 and TRBJ2-7; 7 bases align to TRBD1. For the CDR3, the DNA is TGTGCCAGCACCCGGACAGGAAACTACGAGCAGTACTTC. Translated, it gives CASTRTGNYEQYF.